This T cell receptor beta chain appears in the sequencing data of a study of beta chain features in type 1 diabetes. The V gene lost 5 bases and the J gene lost 3 bases, with 5 bases spanning the gap. This CDR3 has 11 residues. Germline V lookup: CDR1 SNHLY, CDR2 FYNNEI. As for this clone: The sample has other DNA sequences that encode this CDR3 too.

The sequenced template was cDNA made from the entire isolated RNA. The method was immunoSEQ multiplex PCR; TCRdb's version includes in-frame clones alone and lacks a portion of them. The sample shows 900,000 or so clones, around a sixth of them seen only once. V usage is TRBV2 and J usage is TRBJ2-7; D uncertain. Material for sequencing was naive CD4+ T cells from blood. The origin of this receptor is a woman between 18 and 29 years old in good health. CDR3 nucleotide sequence: TGTGCCAGCAGTAGAAGCTACGAGCAGTACTTC. Translated, it gives CASSRSYEQYF.